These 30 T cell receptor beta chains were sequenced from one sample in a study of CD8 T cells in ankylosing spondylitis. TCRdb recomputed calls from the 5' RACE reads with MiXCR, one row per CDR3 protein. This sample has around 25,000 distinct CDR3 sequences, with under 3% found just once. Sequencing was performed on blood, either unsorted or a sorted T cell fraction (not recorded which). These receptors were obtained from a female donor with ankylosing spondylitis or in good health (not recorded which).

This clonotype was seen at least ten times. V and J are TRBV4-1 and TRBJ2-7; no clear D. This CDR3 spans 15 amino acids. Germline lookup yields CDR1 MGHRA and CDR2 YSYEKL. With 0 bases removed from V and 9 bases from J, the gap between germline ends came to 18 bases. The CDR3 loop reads CASSQDGLQLRGQYF. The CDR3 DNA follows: TGCGCCAGCAGCCAAGATGGTCTCCAGCTACGAGGGCAGTACTTC.

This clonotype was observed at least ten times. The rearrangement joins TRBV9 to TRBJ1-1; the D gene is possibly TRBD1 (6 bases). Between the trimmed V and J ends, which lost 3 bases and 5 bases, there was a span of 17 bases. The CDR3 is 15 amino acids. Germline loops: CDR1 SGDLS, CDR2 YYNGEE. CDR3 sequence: CASSAGLGAGTEAFF. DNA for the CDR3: TGTGCCAGCAGCGCCGGGTTGGGGGCCGGGACTGAAGCTTTCTTT.

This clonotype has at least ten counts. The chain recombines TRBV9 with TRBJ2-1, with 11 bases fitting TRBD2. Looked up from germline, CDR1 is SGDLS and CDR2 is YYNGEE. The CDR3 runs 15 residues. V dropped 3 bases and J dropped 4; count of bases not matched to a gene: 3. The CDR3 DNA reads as TGTGCCAGCAGCGGAGGGACTAGCGGTTACAATGAGCAGTTCTTC. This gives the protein CASSGGTSGYNEQFF. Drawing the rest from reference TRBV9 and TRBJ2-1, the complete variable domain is DSGVTQTPKHLITATGQRVTLRCSPRSGDLSVYWYQQSLDQGLQFLIQYYNGEERAKGNILERFSAQQFPDLHSELNLSSLELGDSALYFCASSGGTSGYNEQFFGPGTRLTVL.

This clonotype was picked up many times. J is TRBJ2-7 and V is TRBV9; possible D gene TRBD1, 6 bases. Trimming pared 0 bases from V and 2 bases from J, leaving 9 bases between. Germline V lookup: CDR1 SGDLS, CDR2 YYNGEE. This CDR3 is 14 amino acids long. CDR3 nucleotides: TGTGCCAGCAGCGTAGGGGGGCTAACCTACGAGCAGTACTTC. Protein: CASSVGGLTYEQYF. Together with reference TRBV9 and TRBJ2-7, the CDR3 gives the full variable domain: DSGVTQTPKHLITATGQRVTLRCSPRSGDLSVYWYQQSLDQGLQFLIQYYNGEERAKGNILERFSAQQFPDLHSELNLSSLELGDSALYFCASSVGGLTYEQYFGPGTRLTVT.

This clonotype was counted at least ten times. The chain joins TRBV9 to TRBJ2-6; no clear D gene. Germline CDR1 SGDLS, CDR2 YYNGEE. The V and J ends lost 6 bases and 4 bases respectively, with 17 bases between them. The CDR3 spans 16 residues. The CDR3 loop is CASTNHAAPGANVLTF. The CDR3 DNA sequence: TGTGCCAGCACCAATCACGCAGCCCCAGGGGCCAACGTCCTGACTTTC. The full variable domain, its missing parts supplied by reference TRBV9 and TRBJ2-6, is DSGVTQTPKHLITATGQRVTLRCSPRSGDLSVYWYQQSLDQGLQFLIQYYNGEERAKGNILERFSAQQFPDLHSELNLSSLELGDSALYFCASTNHAAPGANVLTFGAGSRLTVL.

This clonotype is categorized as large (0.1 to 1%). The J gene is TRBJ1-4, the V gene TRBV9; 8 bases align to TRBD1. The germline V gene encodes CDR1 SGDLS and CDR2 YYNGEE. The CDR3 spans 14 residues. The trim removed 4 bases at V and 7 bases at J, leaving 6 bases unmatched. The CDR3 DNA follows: TGTGCCAGCAGCCCCCGACAGGGGCTTGAAAAACTGTTTTTT. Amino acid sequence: CASSPRQGLEKLFF.

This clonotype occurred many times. CDR3 sequence: CASSVDGGHYNEQFF. In nucleotides, the CDR3 is TGTGCCAGCAGCGTAGACGGGGGACACTACAATGAGCAGTTCTTC. The rearrangement uses TRBV9 and TRBJ2-1; D may match TRBD1 or TRBD2 (6 bases each). The CDR3 consists of 15 residues. CDR1 and CDR2 from the germline V gene are SGDLS and YYNGEE. V lost 0 bases and J 3 bases, leaving 10 bases between the germline ends.

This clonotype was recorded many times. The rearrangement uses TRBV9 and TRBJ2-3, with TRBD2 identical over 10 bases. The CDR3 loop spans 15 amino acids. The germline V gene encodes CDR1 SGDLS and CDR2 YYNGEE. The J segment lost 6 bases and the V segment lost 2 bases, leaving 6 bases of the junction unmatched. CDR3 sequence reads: CASSVRSGGPDTQYF. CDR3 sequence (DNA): TGTGCCAGCAGCGTTCGTAGCGGGGGGCCCGATACGCAGTATTTT.

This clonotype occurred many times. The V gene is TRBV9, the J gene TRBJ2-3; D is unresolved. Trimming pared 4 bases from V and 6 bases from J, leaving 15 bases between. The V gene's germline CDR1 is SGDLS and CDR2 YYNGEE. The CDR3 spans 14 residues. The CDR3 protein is CASSPPTPGDTQYF. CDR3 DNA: TGTGCCAGCAGCCCACCTACCCCCGGGGATACGCAGTATTTT.

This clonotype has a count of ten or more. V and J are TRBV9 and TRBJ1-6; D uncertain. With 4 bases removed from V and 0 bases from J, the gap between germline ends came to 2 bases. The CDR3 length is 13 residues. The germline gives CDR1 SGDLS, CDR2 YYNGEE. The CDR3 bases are TGTGCCAGCAGCAGCTCCTATAATTCACCCCTCCACTTT. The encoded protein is CASSSSYNSPLHF.

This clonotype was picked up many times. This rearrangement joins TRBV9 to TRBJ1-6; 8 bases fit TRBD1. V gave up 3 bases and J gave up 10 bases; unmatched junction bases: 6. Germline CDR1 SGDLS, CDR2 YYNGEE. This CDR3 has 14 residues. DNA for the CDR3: TGTGCCAGCAGCGAGACAGGGGTTGGCTCACCCCTCCACTTT. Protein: CASSETGVGSPLHF.

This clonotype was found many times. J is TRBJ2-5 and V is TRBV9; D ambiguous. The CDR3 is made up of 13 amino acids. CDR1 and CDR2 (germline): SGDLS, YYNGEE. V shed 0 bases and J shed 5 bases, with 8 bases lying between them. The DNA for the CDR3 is TGTGCCAGCAGCGTAGACGTGGGGGAGACCCAGTACTTC. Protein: CASSVDVGETQYF.

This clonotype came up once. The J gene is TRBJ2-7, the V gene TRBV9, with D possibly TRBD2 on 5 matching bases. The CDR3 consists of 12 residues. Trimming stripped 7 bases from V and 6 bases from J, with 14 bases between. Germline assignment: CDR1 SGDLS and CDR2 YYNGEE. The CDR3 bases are TGTGCCAGCGGCGGGCCTTCGGTCGAGCAGTACTTC. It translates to CASGGPSVEQYF. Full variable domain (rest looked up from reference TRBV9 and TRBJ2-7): DSGVTQTPKHLITATGQRVTLRCSPRSGDLSVYWYQQSLDQGLQFLIQYYNGEERAKGNILERFSAQQFPDLHSELNLSSLELGDSALYFCASGGPSVEQYFGPGTRLTVT.

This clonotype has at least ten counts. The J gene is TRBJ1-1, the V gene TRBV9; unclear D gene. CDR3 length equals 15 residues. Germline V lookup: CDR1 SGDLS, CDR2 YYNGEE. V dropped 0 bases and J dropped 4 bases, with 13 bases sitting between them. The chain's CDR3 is CASSVDGGLFTEAFF. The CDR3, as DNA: TGTGCCAGCAGCGTAGATGGAGGGCTTTTCACTGAAGCTTTCTTT.

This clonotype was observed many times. The CDR3 nucleotides read TGTGCCAGCAGCCCGGGACAGGGCCTACGCGAGCAGTACTTC. Protein sequence: CASSPGQGLREQYF. V is TRBV21-1 and J is TRBJ2-7; the DNA was not compared with TRBD1, the D call given in the table. TRBV21-1 is tagged as a pseudogene. This CDR3 has 14 residues.

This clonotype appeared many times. The DNA for the CDR3 is TGTGCCAGCAGCAAGGGACAGGGCGTTGCAGATACGCAGTATTTT. Amino acids: CASSKGQGVADTQYF. The rearrangement uses TRBV9 and TRBJ2-3; 9 bases match TRBD1. The V gene end was trimmed by 4 bases and the J gene end by 4 bases; junction bases not matched to a gene: 7. The germline gives CDR1 SGDLS, CDR2 YYNGEE. The CDR3 runs 15 residues.

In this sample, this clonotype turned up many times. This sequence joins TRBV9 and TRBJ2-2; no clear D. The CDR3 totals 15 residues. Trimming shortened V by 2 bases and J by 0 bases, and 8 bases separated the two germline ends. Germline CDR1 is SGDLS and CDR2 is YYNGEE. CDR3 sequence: CASSVWEANTGELFF. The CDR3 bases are TGTGCCAGCAGCGTTTGGGAAGCGAACACCGGGGAGCTGTTTTTT.

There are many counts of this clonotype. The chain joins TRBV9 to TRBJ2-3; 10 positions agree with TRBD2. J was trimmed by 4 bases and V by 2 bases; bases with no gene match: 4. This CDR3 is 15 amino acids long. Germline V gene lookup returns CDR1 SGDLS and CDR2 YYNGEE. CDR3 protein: CASSVSGGASDTQYF. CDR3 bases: TGTGCCAGCAGCGTGAGCGGGGGGGCCTCAGATACGCAGTATTTT.

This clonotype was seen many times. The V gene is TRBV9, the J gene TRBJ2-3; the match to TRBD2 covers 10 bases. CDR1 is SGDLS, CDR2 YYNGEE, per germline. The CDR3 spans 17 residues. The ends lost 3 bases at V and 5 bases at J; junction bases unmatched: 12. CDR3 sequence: CASSGSQRGGWGDTQYF. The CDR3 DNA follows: TGTGCCAGCAGCGGCAGTCAGCGGGGGGGCTGGGGAGATACGCAGTATTTT. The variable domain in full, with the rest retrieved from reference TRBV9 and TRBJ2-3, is DSGVTQTPKHLITATGQRVTLRCSPRSGDLSVYWYQQSLDQGLQFLIQYYNGEERAKGNILERFSAQQFPDLHSELNLSSLELGDSALYFCASSGSQRGGWGDTQYFGPGTRLTVL.

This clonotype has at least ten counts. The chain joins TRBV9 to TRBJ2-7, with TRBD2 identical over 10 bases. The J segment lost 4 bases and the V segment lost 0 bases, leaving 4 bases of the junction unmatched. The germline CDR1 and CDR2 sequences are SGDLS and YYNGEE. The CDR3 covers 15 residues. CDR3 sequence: CASSVAPSGSYEQYF. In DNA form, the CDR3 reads TGTGCCAGCAGCGTAGCTCCTAGCGGGAGTTACGAGCAGTACTTC.

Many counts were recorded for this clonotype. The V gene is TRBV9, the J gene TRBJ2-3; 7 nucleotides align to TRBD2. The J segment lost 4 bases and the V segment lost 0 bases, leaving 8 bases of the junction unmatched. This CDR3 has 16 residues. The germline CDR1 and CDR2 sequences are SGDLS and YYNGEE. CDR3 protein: CASSVGTSEKSDTQYF. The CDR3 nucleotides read TGTGCCAGCAGCGTAGGAACTAGCGAGAAGTCAGATACGCAGTATTTT.

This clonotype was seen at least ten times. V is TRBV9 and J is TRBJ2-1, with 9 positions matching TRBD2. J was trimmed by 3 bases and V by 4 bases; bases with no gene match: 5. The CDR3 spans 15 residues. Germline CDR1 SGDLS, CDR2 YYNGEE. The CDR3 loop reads CASSIAGAVYNEQFF. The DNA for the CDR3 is TGTGCCAGCAGCATAGCGGGAGCCGTCTACAATGAGCAGTTCTTC.

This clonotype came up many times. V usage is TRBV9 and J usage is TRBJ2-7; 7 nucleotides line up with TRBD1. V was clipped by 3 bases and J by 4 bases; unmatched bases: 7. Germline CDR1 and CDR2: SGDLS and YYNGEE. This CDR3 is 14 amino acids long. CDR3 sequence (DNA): TGTGCCAGCAGCGCGACAACACAGGGGTACGAGCAGTACTTC. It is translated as CASSATTQGYEQYF.

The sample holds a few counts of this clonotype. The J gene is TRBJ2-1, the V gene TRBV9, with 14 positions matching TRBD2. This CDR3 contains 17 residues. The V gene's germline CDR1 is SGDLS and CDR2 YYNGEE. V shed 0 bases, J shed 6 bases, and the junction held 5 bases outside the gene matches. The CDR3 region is CASSVETSGRAVNEQFF. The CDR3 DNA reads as TGTGCCAGCAGCGTAGAGACTAGCGGGAGGGCTGTCAATGAGCAGTTCTTC. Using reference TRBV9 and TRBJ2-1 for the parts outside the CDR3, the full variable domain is DSGVTQTPKHLITATGQRVTLRCSPRSGDLSVYWYQQSLDQGLQFLIQYYNGEERAKGNILERFSAQQFPDLHSELNLSSLELGDSALYFCASSVETSGRAVNEQFFGPGTRLTVL.

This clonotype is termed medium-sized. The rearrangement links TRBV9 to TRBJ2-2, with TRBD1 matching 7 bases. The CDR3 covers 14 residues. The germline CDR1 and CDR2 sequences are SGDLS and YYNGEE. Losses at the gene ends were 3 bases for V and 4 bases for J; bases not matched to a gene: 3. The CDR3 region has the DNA TGTGCCAGCAGCGGCACAGGGGCCACCGGGGAGCTGTTTTTT. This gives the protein CASSGTGATGELFF.

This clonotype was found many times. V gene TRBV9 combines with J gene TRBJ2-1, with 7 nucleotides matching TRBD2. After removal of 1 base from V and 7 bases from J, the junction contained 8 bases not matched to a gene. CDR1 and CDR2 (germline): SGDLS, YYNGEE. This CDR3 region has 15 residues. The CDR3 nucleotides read TGTGCCAGCAGCGTAAGGAGGGAGGGGTTAAATGAGCAGTTCTTC. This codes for CASSVRREGLNEQFF.

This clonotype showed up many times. The DNA for the CDR3 is TGTGCCAGCAGCGTAGAAGGAGTCCATAATTCACCCCTCCACTTT. Protein sequence: CASSVEGVHNSPLHF. V usage is TRBV9 and J usage is TRBJ1-6; D is undetermined. The germline V gene encodes CDR1 SGDLS and CDR2 YYNGEE. This CDR3 comprises 15 residues. V was pared by 0 bases and J by 5 bases, with 9 bases between.

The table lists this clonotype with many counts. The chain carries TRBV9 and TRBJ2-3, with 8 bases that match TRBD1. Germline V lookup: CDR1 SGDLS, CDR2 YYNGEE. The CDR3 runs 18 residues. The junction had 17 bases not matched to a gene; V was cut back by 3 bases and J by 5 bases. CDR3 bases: TGTGCCAGCAGCGGGACCCTCTTTCCAGGGGGCCCCCAAGATACGCAGTATTTT. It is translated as CASSGTLFPGGPQDTQYF. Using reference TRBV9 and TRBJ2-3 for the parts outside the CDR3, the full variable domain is DSGVTQTPKHLITATGQRVTLRCSPRSGDLSVYWYQQSLDQGLQFLIQYYNGEERAKGNILERFSAQQFPDLHSELNLSSLELGDSALYFCASSGTLFPGGPQDTQYFGPGTRLTVL.

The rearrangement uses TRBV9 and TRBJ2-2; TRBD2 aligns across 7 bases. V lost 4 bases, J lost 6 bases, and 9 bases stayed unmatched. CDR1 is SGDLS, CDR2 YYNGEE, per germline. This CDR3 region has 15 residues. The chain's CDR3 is CASSTSAGLAGELFF. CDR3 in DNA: TGTGCCAGCAGCACCTCAGCGGGGCTGGCCGGGGAGCTGTTTTTT.

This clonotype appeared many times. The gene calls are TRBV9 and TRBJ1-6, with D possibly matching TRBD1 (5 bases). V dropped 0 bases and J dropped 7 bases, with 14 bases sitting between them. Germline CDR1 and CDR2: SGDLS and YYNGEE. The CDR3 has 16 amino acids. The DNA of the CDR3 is TGTGCCAGCAGCGTAGCTGAAGGCCAGGGAAATTCACCCCTCCACTTT. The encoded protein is CASSVAEGQGNSPLHF.